Shown below are 25 T cell receptor beta chains from a single sample sequenced in a study of T cell responses to AZD1222 COVID-19 vaccine. The method was immunoSEQ multiplex PCR; TCRdb's version includes in-frame clones alone and lacks a portion of them. The data hold over 90,000 clones, with around 92% observed a single time. The sequences come from peripheral blood, collected on day 0 of AZD1222 vaccination. All receptors come from an adult in good health.

The chain is built from TRBV19 and TRBJ2-7; D is possibly TRBD2 (6 bases). The CDR3 has 15 amino acids. The V and J ends lost 5 bases and 3 bases respectively, with 17 bases between them. Germline V gene lookup returns CDR1 LNHDA and CDR2 SQIVND (reference sequence). The CDR3 spells CASSPRGSSFYEQYF. The CDR3 nucleotides read TGTGCCAGTAGTCCCCGGGGGTCCTCCTTCTACGAGCAGTACTTC.

The chain combines TRBV29-1 with TRBJ2-7, with TRBD2 matching 7 bases. Germline CDR1 and CDR2: SQVTM and ANQGSEA. V shed 3 bases, J shed 9 bases, and the junction held 14 bases outside the gene matches. The length of the CDR3 is 14 residues. CDR3 coding DNA: TGCAGCGTTGATTTCGGCGGGAGAGCGAATGGGCAGTACTTC. It translates to CSVDFGGRANGQYF.

The V call is TRBV24-1, the J call TRBJ2-5; D not certain. Germline assignment: CDR1 KGHDR and CDR2 SFDVKD. Trimming pared 3 bases from V and 2 bases from J, leaving 9 bases between. CDR3 length equals 14 residues. The CDR3: CATSDADGQETQYF. Written as DNA, the CDR3 is TGTGCCACCAGTGATGCTGACGGACAAGAGACCCAGTACTTC.

The V call is TRBV28, the J call TRBJ1-1, with D hard to call. From germline, CDR1 is MDHEN and CDR2 SYDVKM. This CDR3 is built from 14 residues. The V gene lost 6 bases and the J gene lost 0 bases, with 11 bases spanning the gap. For the CDR3, the DNA is TGTGCCAGCAGATCCTGGGCCCTGAACACTGAAGCTTTCTTT. Its protein product is CASRSWALNTEAFF. The whole variable domain, remainder taken from reference TRBV28 and TRBJ1-1, is DVKVTQSSRYLVKRTGEKVFLECVQDMDHENMFWYRQDPGLGLRLIYFSYDVKMKEKGDIPEGYSVSREKKERFSLILESASTNQTSMYLCASRSWALNTEAFFGQGTRLTVV.

The rearrangement joins TRBV9 to TRBJ2-1; 8 bases line up with TRBD2. Germline V gives CDR1 SGDLS, CDR2 YYNGEE. Unmatched junction bases numbered 9, after V lost 4 bases and J lost 9 bases. The length of the CDR3 is 14 residues. CDR3 sequence (DNA): TGTGCCAGCAGCCTAACGGGACTAGTAGGTGAGCAGTTCTTC. Protein: CASSLTGLVGEQFF. Complete variable domain (other parts from reference TRBV9 and TRBJ2-1): DSGVTQTPKHLITATGQRVTLRCSPRSGDLSVYWYQQSLDQGLQFLIQYYNGEERAKGNILERFSAQQFPDLHSELNLSSLELGDSALYFCASSLTGLVGEQFFGPGTRLTVL.

The rearrangement joins TRBV18 to TRBJ1-1; D might be TRBD1 (5 bases). The CDR3 is 14 residues long. The germline V and J ends were trimmed by 2 bases and 0 bases, with 7 bases remaining between them. Germline assignment: CDR1 KGHSH and CDR2 LQKENI. CDR3 in DNA: TGTGCCAGCTCACCAGACAGACTGAACACTGAAGCTTTCTTT. It codes for CASSPDRLNTEAFF.

The chain couples TRBV28 to TRBJ2-7; D unresolved. The CDR3 has 14 residues. Germline assignment: CDR1 MDHEN and CDR2 SYDVKM. V lost 2 bases and J lost 0, with 8 bases in between. The CDR3 loop reads CASSLQQASYEQYF. CDR3 bases: TGTGCCAGCAGTTTACAACAAGCCTCCTACGAGCAGTACTTC.

The DNA for the CDR3 is TGTGCCAGCAGCGCCGGGTGGGGGAGCACAGATACGCAGTATTTT. It is translated as CASSAGWGSTDTQYF. The V call is TRBV7-2, the J call TRBJ2-3; D is tentatively TRBD1 or TRBD2 (5 bases each). Germline lookup yields CDR1 SGHTA and CDR2 FQGNSA. V was pared by 5 bases and J by 0 bases, with 12 bases between. CDR3 size: 15 residues.

V usage is TRBV28 and J usage is TRBJ1-6, with D possibly TRBD1 on 6 matching bases. Deletions cut 7 bases from V and 7 bases from J, with 20 bases between. Germline CDR1 is MDHEN and CDR2 is SYDVKM. CDR3 size: 16 residues. CDR3 coding DNA: TGTGCCAGCACTGCCCCCGGGACAAGGAACAATTCACCCCTCCACTTT. Its protein product is CASTAPGTRNNSPLHF.

The genes are TRBV6-5 and TRBJ1-5; D may be TRBD1 (6 bases). Germline V gene lookup returns CDR1 MNHEY and CDR2 SVGAGI. The CDR3 has 15 amino acids. Trimming left V 6 bases short and J 5 bases short, with 17 bases between. The CDR3 nucleotides are TGTGCCAGCAGGGACGCGGGGGGCAGACATCAGCCCCAGCATTTT. This codes for CASRDAGGRHQPQHF.

The rearrangement joins TRBV28 to TRBJ2-5; D call uncertain. This CDR3 contains 15 residues. Looked up from germline, CDR1 is MDHEN and CDR2 is SYDVKM. Deletions cut 2 bases from V and 1 base from J, with 11 bases between. The CDR3 DNA reads as TGTGCCAGCAGTTTAACCTTCAGCCTCCAAGAGACCCAGTACTTC. As protein: CASSLTFSLQETQYF.

Turning to this clone: This CDR3 is also generated by other DNA sequences in the sample. CDR3 in amino acids: CASSPPGQRETQYF. CDR3 DNA sequence: TGTGCCAGCTCCCCCCCAGGCCAGAGGGAGACCCAGTACTTC. The V call is TRBV18, the J call TRBJ2-5; D ambiguous. Germline V gene lookup returns CDR1 KGHSH and CDR2 LQKENI. This CDR3 contains 14 residues. V was shortened by 6 bases and J by 5 bases, with 16 bases between the two germline ends.

The chain links TRBV3-1 (or the pseudogene TRBV3-2) to TRBJ2-7; D is unclear. Looked up from germline, CDR1 is LGHDT and CDR2 is YNNKEL (reference sequence). The CDR3 loop spans 12 amino acids. V was clipped by 4 bases and J by 4 bases, with 8 bases between them. The CDR3 DNA sequence: TGTGCCAGCAGCCCCACGCAATACGAGCAGTACTTC. It encodes CASSPTQYEQYF.

This clone was found a few times. J is TRBJ1-3 and V is TRBV19; 9 nucleotides align to TRBD1. Losses at the gene ends were 7 bases for V and 3 bases for J; bases not matched to a gene: 4. Germline CDR1 LNHDA, CDR2 SQIVND (reference sequence). The CDR3 totals 14 residues. The CDR3 DNA reads as TGTGCCAGTACCCCGGACAGGGGTGGAAACACCATATATTTT. It yields the protein CASTPDRGGNTIYF.

The chain uses TRBV19 and TRBJ1-4; no firm D call. With 5 bases removed from V and 2 bases from J, the gap between germline ends came to 9 bases. Germline V CDR1 and CDR2: LNHDA, SQIVND (reference sequence). The CDR3 extends over 14 amino acids. In DNA form, the CDR3 reads TGTGCCAGTAGTTTACAGCCGACTAATGAAAAACTGTTTTTT. This translates into CASSLQPTNEKLFF. Based on the CDR3 plus reference TRBV19 and TRBJ1-4, the full variable domain is DGGITQSPKYLFRKEGQNVTLSCEQNLNHDAMYWYRQDPGQGLRLIYYSQIVNDFQKGDIAEGYSVSREKKESFPLTVTSAQKNPTAFYLCASSLQPTNEKLFFGSGTQLSVL.

This clone was observed a handful of times. V usage is TRBV6-5 and J usage is TRBJ1-1; 8 positions agree with TRBD1. The J segment lost 4 bases and the V segment lost 5 bases, leaving 6 bases of the junction unmatched. CDR3 size: 14 residues. Looked up from germline, CDR1 is MNHEY and CDR2 is SVGAGI. The CDR3 sequence: CASSKLQGGTEAFF. CDR3 coding DNA: TGTGCCAGCAGTAAATTACAGGGGGGCACTGAAGCTTTCTTT.

As for this clone: Relative to the germline gene, one junction end is altered; a read error may explain this. This sample includes further DNA sequences coding for the same CDR3. J is TRBJ1-5 and V is TRBV20-1, with D hard to call. The germline CDR1 and CDR2 sequences are DFQATT and SNEGSKA (reference sequence). This CDR3 comprises 12 residues. CDR3 residues: CSASPRNQPQHF. The CDR3 nucleotides are TGCAGTGCTAGTCCCAGAAATCAGCCCCAACATTTT.

There are a few counts of this clone. The V gene is TRBV5-1, the J gene TRBJ1-1; D unresolved. The CDR3 spans 13 residues. V shed 0 bases and J shed 8 bases, with 11 bases lying between them. Germline V gene lookup returns CDR1 SGHRS and CDR2 YFSETQ. CDR3: CASSLGSDTEAFF. CDR3 coding DNA: TGCGCCAGCAGCTTGGGGAGCGATACCGAAGCTTTCTTT.

The V gene is TRBV12-5, the J gene TRBJ2-1; D could derive from TRBD1 or TRBD2 (5 bases each). V was shortened by 5 bases and J by 9 bases, with 20 bases between the two germline ends. The V gene's germline CDR1 is LGHNT and CDR2 FRNRAP. This CDR3 spans 15 amino acids. In nucleotides, the CDR3 is TGTGCTAGTGGTGGCCCTAGGGGACGGTTGGGTGAGCAGTTCTTC. This encodes CASGGPRGRLGEQFF.

This chain joins TRBV9 and TRBJ2-1; 8 bases line up with TRBD2. This CDR3 has 15 residues. CDR1 SGDLS and CDR2 YYNGEE come from the germline V gene. Trimming at V came to 0 bases and at J to 8 bases, leaving 7 bases not matched to a gene. This CDR3 reads CASSVGQRENDEQFF. In nucleotides, the CDR3 is TGTGCCAGCAGCGTAGGGCAGCGGGAGAACGATGAGCAGTTCTTC.

This clone is a singleton in its sample. The chain combines TRBV6-5 with TRBJ1-2; D gene uncertain. This CDR3 contains 15 residues. Germline CDR1 reads MNHEY; CDR2 reads SVGAGI. Trimming took 7 bases from V and 5 from J, leaving 20 bases between them. The CDR3 nucleotides read TGTGCCAGCATGGGTGGCCTTCTCGTACCGTATGGCTACACCTTC. Translated, it gives CASMGGLLVPYGYTF.

V and J are TRBV28 and TRBJ1-4, with a weak D call TRBD1 (5 bases). Germline lookup yields CDR1 MDHEN and CDR2 SYDVKM. This CDR3 is 14 amino acids long. V lost 7 bases to trimming and J lost 8 bases, with 17 bases between them. The DNA for the CDR3 is TGTGCCAGCACCCAGGGAGGGGCGGAGGAAAAACTGTTTTTT. Translated, it gives CASTQGGAEEKLFF.

This clone came up once. Here the CDR3 DNA reads TGTGCCAGTAGTATGGGACAGGGGGCTGGCGGGGAGCTGTTTTTT. Its translation is CASSMGQGAGGELFF. The gene calls are TRBV19 and TRBJ2-2; 12 bases match TRBD1. The V gene end was trimmed by 3 bases and the J gene end by 7 bases; junction bases not matched to a gene: 3. The CDR3 is 15 residues long. Germline V gene data show CDR1 as LNHDA and CDR2 as SQIVND (reference sequence).

The chain is built from TRBV9 and TRBJ1-2; no definite D call. The ends were cut back, 4 bases at V and 4 bases at J, with 17 bases in the middle. Per germline, CDR1 SGDLS and CDR2 YYNGEE. The length of the CDR3 is 15 residues. The DNA of the CDR3 is TGTGCCAGCAGCCTGTGGGCCGAGGCGAGCTATGGCTACACCTTC. The encoded protein is CASSLWAEASYGYTF. Full variable domain (missing parts from reference TRBV9 and TRBJ1-2): DSGVTQTPKHLITATGQRVTLRCSPRSGDLSVYWYQQSLDQGLQFLIQYYNGEERAKGNILERFSAQQFPDLHSELNLSSLELGDSALYFCASSLWAEASYGYTFGSGTRLTVV.

This clone was seen once. V and J are TRBV4-3 and TRBJ1-3, with D uncertain. V was cut by 5 bases and J by 8 bases, with 16 bases left in between. Germline loops: CDR1 LGHNA, CDR2 YSLEER. This CDR3 region has 14 residues. The DNA for the CDR3 is TGCGCCAGCAGCTCCCGGTCCCAAAGAGACACCATATATTTT. It is translated as CASSSRSQRDTIYF.